These 9 T cell receptor beta chains originate from one sample sequenced in a study of persistence of HIV-infected CD4 T cells. This was the immunoSEQ version 4 assay in survey mode. Measured with immunoSEQ multiplex PCR; TCRdb has only the in-frame clones, and not every one. Of about 43,000 clones in the sample, around 82% were seen once. These receptors are not linked to any known antigen. An overlapping HIV-1 Gag peptide pool stimulated these cells at 0.95 to 1 ug/peptide/mL. Memory cells lacking CD40L and CD69 with high CD45RO were sorted. The sample here was CD4+ T cells sorted from PBMCs after 18-hour stimulation, taken from a patient who received antiretroviral therapy. Receptors were obtained from an adult man with HIV who was CMV-seropositive.

This clone was seen only a few times. V and J are TRBV9 and TRBJ2-2, with 9 nucleotides matching TRBD2. V lost 0 bases, J lost 5 bases, and 8 bases stayed unmatched. Germline CDR1 reads SGDLS; CDR2 reads YYNGEE. The CDR3 spans 17 residues. CDR3 sequence (DNA): TGTGCCAGCAGCGTAGCAGTAACTAGCGGGCCGACCGGGGAGCTGTTTTTT. This translates into CASSVAVTSGPTGELFF.

This chain joins TRBV5-1 and TRBJ2-5, with D perhaps TRBD1 (5 bases). Per the germline V gene, CDR1 is SGHRS and CDR2 is YFSETQ. V was trimmed by 0 bases and J by 0 bases, leaving 9 bases between them. The CDR3 has 15 residues. The CDR3 reads CASSLVPGYQETQYF. DNA of the CDR3: TGCGCCAGCAGCTTGGTACCAGGGTACCAAGAGACCCAGTACTTC.

This clone was counted only a few times. The V call is TRBV7-8, the J call TRBJ1-1; the D is unclear. The V gene's germline CDR1 is SGHVS and CDR2 FQNEAQ. The CDR3 totals 14 residues. V was trimmed by 1 base and J by 5 bases, leaving 11 bases between them. The CDR3 loop reads CASSLESVWTEAFF. For the CDR3, the DNA is TGTGCCAGCAGCTTAGAAAGCGTTTGGACTGAAGCTTTCTTT.

The DNA for the CDR3 is TGCGCCAGCAGTCAAAAAGGCGGGGGCAGGGGTGGGAATCAGCAGTTCTTC. As protein: CASSQKGGGRGGNQQFF. The chain links TRBV23-1 to TRBJ2-1; D possibly corresponds to TRBD2 (7 bases). TRBV23-1 carries the ORF label, with uncertain function. Between the trimmed V and J ends, which lost 2 bases and 11 bases, there was a span of 25 bases. CDR3 length: 17 residues.

V is TRBV19 and J is TRBJ2-7, with 10 positions matching TRBD1. The CDR3 contains 14 residues. Germline CDR1 is LNHDA and CDR2 is SQIVND (reference sequence). Trimming at V came to 3 bases and at J to 2 bases, leaving 1 base not matched to a gene. The CDR3 here is CASSMTGGPYEQYF. In DNA, the CDR3 is TGTGCCAGTAGTATGACAGGGGGCCCCTACGAGCAGTACTTC. Full variable domain (rest looked up from reference TRBV19 and TRBJ2-7): DGGITQSPKYLFRKEGQNVTLSCEQNLNHDAMYWYRQDPGQGLRLIYYSQIVNDFQKGDIAEGYSVSREKKESFPLTVTSAQKNPTAFYLCASSMTGGPYEQYFGPGTRLTVT.

The chain is built from TRBV30 and TRBJ2-7; weak D call: TRBD2 (7 bases). V was clipped by 3 bases and J by 5 bases, with 20 bases between them. The CDR3 sequence is 15 residues long. Germline loops: CDR1 GTSNPN, CDR2 SVGIG (reference sequence). CDR3 in amino acids: CAWRPPGGGRNEQYF. The CDR3 nucleotides read TGTGCCTGGAGACCCCCTGGGGGGGGCAGGAACGAGCAGTACTTC.

This clone came up once. The rearrangement uses TRBV7-9 and TRBJ1-1; D call uncertain. CDR1 and CDR2 from the germline V gene are SEHNR and FQNEAQ (reference sequence). This CDR3 comprises 15 residues. Trimming took 1 base from V and 9 from J, leaving 18 bases between them. The CDR3 DNA reads as TGTGCCAGCAGCTTAGACGGCCCCTCGGTATTGAAAGCTTTCTTT. It specifies CASSLDGPSVLKAFF. The full variable domain, its missing parts supplied by reference TRBV7-9 and TRBJ1-1, is DTGVSQNPRHKITKRGQNVTFRCDPISEHNRLYWYRQTLGQGPEFLTYFQNEAQLEKSRLLSDRFSAERPKGSFSTLEIQRTEQGDSAMYLCASSLDGPSVLKAFFGQGTRLTVV.

The chain employs TRBV4-3 and TRBJ2-1, with D unresolved. The V and J ends lost 4 bases and 0 bases respectively, with 10 bases between them. Looked up from germline, CDR1 is LGHNA and CDR2 is YSLEER. The length of the CDR3 is 15 residues. The CDR3 bases are TGCGCCAGCAGCCCTTTTGAGAGCTCCTACAATGAGCAGTTCTTC. Translation gives CASSPFESSYNEQFF.

The chain links TRBV5-1 to TRBJ2-7; 10 nucleotides match TRBD2. Germline values: CDR1 SGHRS, CDR2 YFSETQ. The CDR3 extends over 15 amino acids. V was pared by 7 bases and J by 2 bases, with 9 bases of the junction left unmatched. DNA of the CDR3: TGCGCCAGCGGGCTAGCGGGAGAGGGGGCCTACGAGCAGTACTTC. Amino acids: CASGLAGEGAYEQYF.